This entry is about one T cell receptor (beta chain). Antigen specificity is unknown. The entry originates in a study of cytomegalovirus exposure and HLA in healthy donors. General observations from the study: In a later analysis, a missense DCLRE1C variant was linked to TCR beta V- and J-gene trimming.

Researchers ran the PCR with 60 Vbeta and 13 Jbeta primers. Data came from immunoSEQ multiplex PCR; TCRdb stores just in-frame clones and leaves some out. The table includes about 63,000 clones, 65% to 85% detected once. The germline V gene encodes CDR1 SEHNR and CDR2 FQNEAQ (reference sequence). This CDR3 is 16 amino acids long. V was clipped by 3 bases and J by 8 bases, with 17 bases between them. The clonotype comes from a woman aged 25 to 39 in good health and CMV-seronegative. The source material was PBMCs. V gene TRBV7-9 combines with J gene TRBJ1-6; D uncertain. For the CDR3, the DNA is TGTGCCAGCAGCTTGTTCCGTTCAACTCCGGATTCACCCCTCCACTTT. Amino acid sequence: CASSLFRSTPDSPLHF.